This record looks at one T cell receptor beta chain sequence and its context. The antigen is undetermined. No infections or other immune events were documented during collection. The data belong to a study of identifying expanded T cells in peripheral blood. Study findings and constraints: Across healthy donors, higher total template counts meant significantly greater approximately two-week count variance. Over approximately two and four weeks, about 15 and 19 clones changed, versus around 1.3 between replicates.

Germline V gives CDR1 KGHSH, CDR2 LQKENI. CDR3 length: 16 amino acids. The J segment lost 5 bases and the V segment lost 6 bases, leaving 9 bases of the junction unmatched. The table came from immunoSEQ multiplex PCR; TCRdb's copy has only in-frame clones and leaves some out. The sample lists 45,000 to 75,000 clones, about 83% occurring once. The clonotype comes from a person aged 18 to 70 in good health. The chain combines TRBV18 with TRBJ1-5; TRBD1 agrees at 11 bases. Sequenced: blood. DNA for the CDR3: TGTGCCAGCTCGCAATTGCCGGGACAGGGGGATCAGCCCCAGCATTTT. It specifies CASSQLPGQGDQPQHF.